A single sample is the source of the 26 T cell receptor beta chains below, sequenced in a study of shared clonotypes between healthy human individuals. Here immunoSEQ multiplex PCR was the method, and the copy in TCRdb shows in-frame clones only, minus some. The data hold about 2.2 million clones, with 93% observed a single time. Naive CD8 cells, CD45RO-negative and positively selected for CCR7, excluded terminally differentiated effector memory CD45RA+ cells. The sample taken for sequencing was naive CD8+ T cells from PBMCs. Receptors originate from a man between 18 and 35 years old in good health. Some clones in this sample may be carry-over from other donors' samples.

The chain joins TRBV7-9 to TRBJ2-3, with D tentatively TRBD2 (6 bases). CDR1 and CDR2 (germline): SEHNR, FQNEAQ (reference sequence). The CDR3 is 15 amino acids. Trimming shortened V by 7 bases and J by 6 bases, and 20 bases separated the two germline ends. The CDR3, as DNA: TGTGCCAGCATCGACATTAGAGGGAGGAAGGATACGCAGTATTTT. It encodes CASIDIRGRKDTQYF.

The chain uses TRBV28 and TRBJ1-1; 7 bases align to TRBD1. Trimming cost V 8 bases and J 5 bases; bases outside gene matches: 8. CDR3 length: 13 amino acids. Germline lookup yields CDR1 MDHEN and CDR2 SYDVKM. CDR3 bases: TGTGCCAGCTTACTGGGACAGAGGACTGAAGCTTTCTTT. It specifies CASLLGQRTEAFF.

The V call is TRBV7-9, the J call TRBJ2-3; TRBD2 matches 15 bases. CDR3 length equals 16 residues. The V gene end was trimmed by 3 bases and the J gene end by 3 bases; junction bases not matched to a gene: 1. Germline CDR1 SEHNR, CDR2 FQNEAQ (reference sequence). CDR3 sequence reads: CASSFGLAGGTDTQYF. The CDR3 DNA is TGTGCCAGCAGCTTCGGACTAGCGGGAGGGACAGATACGCAGTATTTT.

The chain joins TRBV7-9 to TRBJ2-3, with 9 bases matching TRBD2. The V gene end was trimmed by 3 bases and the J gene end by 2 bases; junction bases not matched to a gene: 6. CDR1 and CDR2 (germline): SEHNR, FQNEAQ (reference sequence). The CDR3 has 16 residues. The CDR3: CASSFRAGGVTDTQYF. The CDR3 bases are TGTGCCAGCAGCTTTCGGGCGGGAGGGGTCACAGATACGCAGTATTTT.

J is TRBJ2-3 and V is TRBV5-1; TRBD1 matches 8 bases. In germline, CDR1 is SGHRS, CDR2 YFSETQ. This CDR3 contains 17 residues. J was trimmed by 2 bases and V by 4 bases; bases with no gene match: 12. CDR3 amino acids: CASSTSDRAFFTDTQYF. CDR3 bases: TGCGCCAGCAGCACCTCGGACAGGGCTTTCTTCACAGATACGCAGTATTTT.

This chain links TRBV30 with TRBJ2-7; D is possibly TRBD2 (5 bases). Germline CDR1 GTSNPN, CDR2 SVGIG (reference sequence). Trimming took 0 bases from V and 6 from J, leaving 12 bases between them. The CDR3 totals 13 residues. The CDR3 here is CAWSVGLRAEQYF. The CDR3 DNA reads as TGTGCCTGGAGTGTAGGGCTGAGGGCCGAGCAGTACTTC.

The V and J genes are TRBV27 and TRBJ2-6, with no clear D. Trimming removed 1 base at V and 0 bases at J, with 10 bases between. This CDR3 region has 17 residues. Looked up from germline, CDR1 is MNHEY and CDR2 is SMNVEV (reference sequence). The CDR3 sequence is CASSLYVESSGANVLTF. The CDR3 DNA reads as TGTGCCAGCAGTTTATATGTCGAAAGCTCTGGGGCCAACGTCCTGACTTTC. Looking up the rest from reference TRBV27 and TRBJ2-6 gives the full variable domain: EAQVTQNPRYLITVTGKKLTVTCSQNMNHEYMSWYRQDPGLGLRQIYYSMNVEVTDKGDVPEGYKVSRKEKRNFPLILESPSPNQTSLYFCASSLYVESSGANVLTFGAGSRLTVL.

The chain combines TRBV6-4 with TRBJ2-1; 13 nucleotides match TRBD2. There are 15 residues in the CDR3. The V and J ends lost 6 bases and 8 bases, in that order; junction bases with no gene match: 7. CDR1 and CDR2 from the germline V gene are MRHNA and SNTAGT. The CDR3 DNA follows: TGTGCCAGCAGCGCGACTAGCGGGAGGATCGATGAGCAGTTCTTC. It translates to CASSATSGRIDEQFF.

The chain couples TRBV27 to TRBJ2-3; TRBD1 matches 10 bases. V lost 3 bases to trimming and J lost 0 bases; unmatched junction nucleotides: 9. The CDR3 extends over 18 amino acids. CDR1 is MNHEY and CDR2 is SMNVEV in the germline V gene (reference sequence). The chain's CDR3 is CASSLRDRGSYSTDTQYF. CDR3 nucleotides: TGTGCCAGCAGTTTGCGGGACAGGGGATCCTATAGCACAGATACGCAGTATTTT.

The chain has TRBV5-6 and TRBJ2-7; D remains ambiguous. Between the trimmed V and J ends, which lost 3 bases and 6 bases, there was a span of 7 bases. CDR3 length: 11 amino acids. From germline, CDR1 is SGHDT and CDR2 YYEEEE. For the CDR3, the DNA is TGTGCCAGCAGCTGGGCGTCCGAGCAGTACTTC. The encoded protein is CASSWASEQYF.

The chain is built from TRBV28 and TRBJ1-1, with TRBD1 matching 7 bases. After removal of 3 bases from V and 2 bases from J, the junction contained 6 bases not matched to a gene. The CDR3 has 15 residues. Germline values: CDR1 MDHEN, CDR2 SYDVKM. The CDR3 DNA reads TGTGCCAGCAGTTTGACCAACAGGGGTAACACTGAAGCTTTCTTT. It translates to CASSLTNRGNTEAFF.

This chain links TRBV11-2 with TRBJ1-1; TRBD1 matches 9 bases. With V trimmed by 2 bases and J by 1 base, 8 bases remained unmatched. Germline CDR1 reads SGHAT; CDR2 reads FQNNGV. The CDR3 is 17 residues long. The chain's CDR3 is CASSLFSRTGANTEAFF. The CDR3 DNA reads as TGTGCCAGCAGCTTATTCTCTCGGACAGGGGCGAACACTGAAGCTTTCTTT.

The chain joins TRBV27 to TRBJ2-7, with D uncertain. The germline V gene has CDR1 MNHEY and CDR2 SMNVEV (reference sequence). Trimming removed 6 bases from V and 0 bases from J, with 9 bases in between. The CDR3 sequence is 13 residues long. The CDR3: CASRLDGSYEQYF. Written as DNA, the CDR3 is TGTGCCAGCAGACTGGACGGCTCCTACGAGCAGTACTTC.

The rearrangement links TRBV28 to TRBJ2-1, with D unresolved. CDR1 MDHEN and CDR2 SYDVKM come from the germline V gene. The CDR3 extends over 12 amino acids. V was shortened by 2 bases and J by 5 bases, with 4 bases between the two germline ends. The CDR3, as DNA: TGTGCCAGCAGTTTAACGGACAATGAGCAGTTCTTC. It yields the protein CASSLTDNEQFF.

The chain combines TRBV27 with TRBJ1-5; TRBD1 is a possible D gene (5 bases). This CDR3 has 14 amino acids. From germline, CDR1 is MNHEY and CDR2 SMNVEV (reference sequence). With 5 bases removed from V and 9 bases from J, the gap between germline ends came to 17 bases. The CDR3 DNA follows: TGTGCCAGCAGTAAACAGGTCCCCATGGGGCCCCAGCATTTT. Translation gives CASSKQVPMGPQHF.

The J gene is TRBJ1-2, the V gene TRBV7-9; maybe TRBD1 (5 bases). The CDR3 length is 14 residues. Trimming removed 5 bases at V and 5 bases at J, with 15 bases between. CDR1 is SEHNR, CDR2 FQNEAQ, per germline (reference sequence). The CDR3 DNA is TGTGCCAGCAGCACCCGGGGCGTTTGGTATGGCTACACCTTC. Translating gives CASSTRGVWYGYTF.

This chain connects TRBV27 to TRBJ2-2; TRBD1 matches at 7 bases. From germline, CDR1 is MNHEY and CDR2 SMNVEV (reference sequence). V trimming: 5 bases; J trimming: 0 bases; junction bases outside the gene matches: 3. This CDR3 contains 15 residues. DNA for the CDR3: TGTGCCAGCAGTCGAGGGGGCGCGAACACCGGGGAGCTGTTTTTT. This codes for CASSRGGANTGELFF.

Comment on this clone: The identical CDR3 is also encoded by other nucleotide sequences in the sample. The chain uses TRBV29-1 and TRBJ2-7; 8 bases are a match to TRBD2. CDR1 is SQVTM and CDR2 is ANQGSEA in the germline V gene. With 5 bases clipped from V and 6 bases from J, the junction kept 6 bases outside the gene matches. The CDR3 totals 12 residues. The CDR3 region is CSVLGLAGEQYF. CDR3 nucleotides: TGCAGCGTTTTAGGACTAGCTGGCGAGCAGTACTTC.

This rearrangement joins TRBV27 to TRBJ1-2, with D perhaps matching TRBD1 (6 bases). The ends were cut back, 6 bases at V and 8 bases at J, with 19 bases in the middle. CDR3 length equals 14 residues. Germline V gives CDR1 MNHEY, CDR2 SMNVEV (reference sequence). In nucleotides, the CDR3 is TGTGCCAGCAGCCCCCTTACAGGGAGGGACGGCTACACCTTC. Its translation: CASSPLTGRDGYTF.

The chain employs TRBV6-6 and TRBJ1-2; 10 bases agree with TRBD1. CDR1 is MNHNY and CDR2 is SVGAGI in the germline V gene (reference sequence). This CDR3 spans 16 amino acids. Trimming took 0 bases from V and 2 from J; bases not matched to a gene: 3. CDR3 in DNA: TGTGCCAGCAGTTACTCGGACAGGGGGACCAACTATGGCTACACCTTC. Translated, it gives CASSYSDRGTNYGYTF.

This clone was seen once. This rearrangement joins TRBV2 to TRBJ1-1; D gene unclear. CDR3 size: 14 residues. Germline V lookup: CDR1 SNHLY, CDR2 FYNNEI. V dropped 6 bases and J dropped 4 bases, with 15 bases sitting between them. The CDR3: CASRVGQWATEAFF. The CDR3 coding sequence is TGTGCCAGCAGGGTGGGCCAGTGGGCCACTGAAGCTTTCTTT.

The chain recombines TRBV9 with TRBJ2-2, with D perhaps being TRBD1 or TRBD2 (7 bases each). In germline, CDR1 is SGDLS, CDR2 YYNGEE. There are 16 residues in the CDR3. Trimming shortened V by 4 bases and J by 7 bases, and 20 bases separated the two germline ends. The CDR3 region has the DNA TGTGCCAGCAGCAGCGGGGACAGAGGGGTAGGCGGGGAGCTGTTTTTT. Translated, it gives CASSSGDRGVGGELFF.

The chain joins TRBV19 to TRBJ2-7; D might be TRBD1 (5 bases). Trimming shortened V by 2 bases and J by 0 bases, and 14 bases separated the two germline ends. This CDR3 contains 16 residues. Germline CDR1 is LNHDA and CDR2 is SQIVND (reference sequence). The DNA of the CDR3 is TGTGCCAGTAGTATATCCGCCAGGGCCTCCTCCTACGAGCAGTACTTC. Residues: CASSISARASSYEQYF.

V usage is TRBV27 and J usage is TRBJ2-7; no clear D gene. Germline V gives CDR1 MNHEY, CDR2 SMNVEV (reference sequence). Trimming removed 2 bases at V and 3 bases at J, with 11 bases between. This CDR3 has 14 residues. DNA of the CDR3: TGTGCCAGCAGTTTAAACGGATTCTTCTACGAGCAGTACTTC. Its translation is CASSLNGFFYEQYF.

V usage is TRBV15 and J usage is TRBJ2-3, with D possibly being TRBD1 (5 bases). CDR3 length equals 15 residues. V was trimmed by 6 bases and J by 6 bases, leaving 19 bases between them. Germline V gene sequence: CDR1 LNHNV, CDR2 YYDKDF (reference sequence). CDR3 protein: CATSRQTLPTDTQYF. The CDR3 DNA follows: TGTGCCACCAGTAGACAGACTCTGCCGACGGATACGCAGTATTTT.

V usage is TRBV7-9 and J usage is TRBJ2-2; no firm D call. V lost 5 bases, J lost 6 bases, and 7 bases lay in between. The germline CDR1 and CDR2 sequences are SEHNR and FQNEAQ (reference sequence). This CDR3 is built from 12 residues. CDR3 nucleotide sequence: TGTGCCAGCAGCCAGGACGCCGGGGAGCTGTTTTTT. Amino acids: CASSQDAGELFF. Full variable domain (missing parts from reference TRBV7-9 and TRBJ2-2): DTGVSQNPRHKITKRGQNVTFRCDPISEHNRLYWYRQTLGQGPEFLTYFQNEAQLEKSRLLSDRFSAERPKGSFSTLEIQRTEQGDSAMYLCASSQDAGELFFGEGSRLTVL.